The 5 T cell receptor beta chains presented below share a single source sample, sequenced in a study of sequential checkpoint blockade in melanoma. Profiling relied on immunoSEQ multiplex PCR, and the TCRdb table lists in-frame clones only, not all of them. This table holds about 12,000 clones, roughly 80% found once. Regarding treatment: randomized to nivolumab then ipilimumab (arm A) or the reverse (arm B). The sample in question was CD8+ T cells sorted from blood (inferred from file names), obtained from a patient given nivolumab and ipilimumab in sequence. All receptors come from a human donor with melanoma.

The rearrangement joins TRBV30 to TRBJ2-1; 7 positions agree with TRBD2. V lost 4 bases and J lost 3; bases outside the gene matches: 3. CDR1 and CDR2 from the germline V gene are GTSNPN and SVGIG (reference sequence). This CDR3 region has 13 residues. CDR3 in amino acids: CAWNWGGYNEQFF. The CDR3 DNA reads TGTGCCTGGAACTGGGGGGGCTACAATGAGCAGTTCTTC.

V gene TRBV19 combines with J gene TRBJ2-1, with no clear D. The CDR3 totals 13 residues. Per germline, CDR1 LNHDA and CDR2 SQIVND (reference sequence). The germline V and J ends were trimmed by 3 bases and 4 bases, with 7 bases remaining between them. CDR3 region: CASSIGLYNEQFF. CDR3 DNA sequence: TGTGCCAGTAGTATCGGGTTGTACAATGAGCAGTTCTTC.

The CDR3 DNA is TGTGCCAGCAGCCCCTTGGGCGGGAGGGCCTACGAGCAGTACTTC. It specifies CASSPLGGRAYEQYF. The chain uses TRBV7-2 and TRBJ2-7; TRBD2 agrees at 9 bases. The CDR3 is 15 residues long. J gave up 2 bases and V 5 bases, and 7 bases lay outside the gene matches. CDR1 and CDR2 from the germline V gene are SGHTA and FQGNSA.

The chain is built from TRBV5-1 and TRBJ2-7; 8 bases agree with TRBD2. CDR1 and CDR2 (germline): SGHRS, YFSETQ. The CDR3 sequence is 14 residues long. After removal of 4 bases from V and 2 bases from J, the junction contained 5 bases not matched to a gene. The CDR3 DNA reads as TGCGCCAGCAGCACTACTAGCGGCCCCTACGAGCAGTACTTC. Residues: CASSTTSGPYEQYF.

Relative to its sample, this clone is large. V gene TRBV19 combines with J gene TRBJ1-2; 9 bases line up with TRBD1. CDR1 LNHDA and CDR2 SQIVND come from the germline V gene (reference sequence). The CDR3 has 13 residues. Trimming at V came to 5 bases and at J to 8 bases, leaving 6 bases not matched to a gene. This CDR3 is CASSAGTGFGYTF. In DNA form, the CDR3 reads TGTGCCAGTAGTGCAGGGACAGGGTTCGGCTACACCTTC.